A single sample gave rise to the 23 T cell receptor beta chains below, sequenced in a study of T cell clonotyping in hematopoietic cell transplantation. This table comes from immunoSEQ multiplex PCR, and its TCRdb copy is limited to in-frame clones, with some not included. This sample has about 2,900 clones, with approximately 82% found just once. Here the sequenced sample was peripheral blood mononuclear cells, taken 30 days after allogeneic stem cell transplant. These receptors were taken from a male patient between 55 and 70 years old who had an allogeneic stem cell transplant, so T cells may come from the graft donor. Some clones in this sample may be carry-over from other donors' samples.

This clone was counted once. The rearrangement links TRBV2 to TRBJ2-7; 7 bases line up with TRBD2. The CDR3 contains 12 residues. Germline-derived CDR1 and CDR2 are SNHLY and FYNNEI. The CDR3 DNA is TGTGCGCCCGTCCGGGGGGAACGCGAGCAGTACTTC. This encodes CAPVRGEREQYF.

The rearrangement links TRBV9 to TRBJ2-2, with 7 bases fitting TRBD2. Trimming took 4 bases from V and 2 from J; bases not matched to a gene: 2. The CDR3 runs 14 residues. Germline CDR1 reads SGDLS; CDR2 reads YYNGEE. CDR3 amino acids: CASSPGGNTGELFF. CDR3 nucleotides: TGTGCCAGCAGCCCGGGAGGAAACACCGGGGAGCTGTTTTTT. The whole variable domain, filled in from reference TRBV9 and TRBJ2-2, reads DSGVTQTPKHLITATGQRVTLRCSPRSGDLSVYWYQQSLDQGLQFLIQYYNGEERAKGNILERFSAQQFPDLHSELNLSSLELGDSALYFCASSPGGNTGELFFGEGSRLTVL.

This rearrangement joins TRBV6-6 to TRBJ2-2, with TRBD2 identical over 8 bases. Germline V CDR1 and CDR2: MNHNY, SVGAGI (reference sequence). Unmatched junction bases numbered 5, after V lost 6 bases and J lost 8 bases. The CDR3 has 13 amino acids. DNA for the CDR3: TGTGCCAGCAGAACCGGGACTAGAGGGGAGCTGTTTTTT. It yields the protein CASRTGTRGELFF.

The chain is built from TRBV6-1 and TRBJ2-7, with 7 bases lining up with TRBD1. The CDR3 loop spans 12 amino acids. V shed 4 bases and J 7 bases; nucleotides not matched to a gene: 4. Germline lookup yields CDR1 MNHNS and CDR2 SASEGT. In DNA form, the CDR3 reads TGTGCCAGCAGTGCCCACAGGGGAGAGCAGTACTTC. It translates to CASSAHRGEQYF.

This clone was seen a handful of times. The CDR3 DNA follows: TGTGCCAGCAGCGACCTAGCGGGTATGCTCGGTCGGCAGTTCTTC. This sequence encodes CASSDLAGMLGRQFF. The V and J genes are TRBV13 and TRBJ2-1; 8 bases align to TRBD2. Germline values: CDR1 PRHDT, CDR2 FYEKMQ (reference sequence). This CDR3 comprises 15 residues. The J segment lost 12 bases and the V segment lost 5 bases, leaving 15 bases of the junction unmatched.

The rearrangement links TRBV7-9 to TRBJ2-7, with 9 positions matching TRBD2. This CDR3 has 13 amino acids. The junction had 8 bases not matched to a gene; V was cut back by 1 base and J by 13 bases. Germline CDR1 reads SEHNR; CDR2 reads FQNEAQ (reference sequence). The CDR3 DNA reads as TGTGCCAGCAGCTTAGGACTAGCGGACCTCAATTACTTC. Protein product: CASSLGLADLNYF.

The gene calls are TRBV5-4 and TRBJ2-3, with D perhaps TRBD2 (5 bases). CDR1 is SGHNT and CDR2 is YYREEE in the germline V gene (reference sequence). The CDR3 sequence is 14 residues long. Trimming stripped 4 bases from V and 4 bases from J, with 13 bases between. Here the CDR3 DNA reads TGTGCCAGCAGCACCGGTCCCGGGGCAGATACGCAGTATTTT. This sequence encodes CASSTGPGADTQYF.

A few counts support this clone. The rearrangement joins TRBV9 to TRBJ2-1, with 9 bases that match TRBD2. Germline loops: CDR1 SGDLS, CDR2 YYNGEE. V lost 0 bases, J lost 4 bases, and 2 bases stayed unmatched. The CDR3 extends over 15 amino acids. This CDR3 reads CASSVGTSAYNEQFF. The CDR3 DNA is TGTGCCAGCAGCGTAGGGACTAGCGCTTACAATGAGCAGTTCTTC.

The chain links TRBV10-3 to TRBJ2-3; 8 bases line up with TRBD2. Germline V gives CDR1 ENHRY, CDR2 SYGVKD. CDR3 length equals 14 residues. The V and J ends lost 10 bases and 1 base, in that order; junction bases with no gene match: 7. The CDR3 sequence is CATSSGGRTDTQYF. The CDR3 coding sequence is TGTGCCACCTCCTCGGGGGGGCGCACAGATACGCAGTATTTT.

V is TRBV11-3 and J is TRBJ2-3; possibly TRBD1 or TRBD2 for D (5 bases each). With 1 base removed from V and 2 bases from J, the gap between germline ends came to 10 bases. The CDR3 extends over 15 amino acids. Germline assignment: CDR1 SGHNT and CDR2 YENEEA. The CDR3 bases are TGTGCCAGCAGCTTAGGAGGGGAGCTCACAGATACGCAGTATTTT. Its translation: CASSLGGELTDTQYF.

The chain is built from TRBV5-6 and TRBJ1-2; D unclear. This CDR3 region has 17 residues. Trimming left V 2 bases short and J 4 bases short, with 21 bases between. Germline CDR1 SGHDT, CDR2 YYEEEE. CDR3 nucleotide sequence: TGTGCCAGCAGCTTAGAGGCGCTTAGCGACCTATTCTATGGCTACACCTTC. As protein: CASSLEALSDLFYGYTF. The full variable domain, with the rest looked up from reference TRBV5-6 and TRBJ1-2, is DAGVTQSPTHLIKTRGQQVTLRCSPKSGHDTVSWYQQALGQGPQFIFQYYEEEERQRGNFPDRFSGHQFPNYSSELNVNALLLGDSALYLCASSLEALSDLFYGYTFGSGTRLTVV.

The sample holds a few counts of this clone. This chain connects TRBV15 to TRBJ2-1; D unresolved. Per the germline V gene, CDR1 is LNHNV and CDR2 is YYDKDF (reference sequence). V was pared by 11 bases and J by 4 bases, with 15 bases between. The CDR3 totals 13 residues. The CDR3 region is CAGSSEGYNEQFF. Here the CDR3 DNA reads TGTGCCGGTTCGTCGGAAGGGTACAATGAGCAGTTCTTC.

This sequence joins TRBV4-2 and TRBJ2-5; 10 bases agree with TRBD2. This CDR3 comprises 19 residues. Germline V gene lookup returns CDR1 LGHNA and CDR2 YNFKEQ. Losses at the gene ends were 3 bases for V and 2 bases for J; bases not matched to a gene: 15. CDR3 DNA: TGTGCCAGCAGCCAGCAATTGGGGATAGGACTAGCGGAACAAGAGACCCAGTACTTC. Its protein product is CASSQQLGIGLAEQETQYF.

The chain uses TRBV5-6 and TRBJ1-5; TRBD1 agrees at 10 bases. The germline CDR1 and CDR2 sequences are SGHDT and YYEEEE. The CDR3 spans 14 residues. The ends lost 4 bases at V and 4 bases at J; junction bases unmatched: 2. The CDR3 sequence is CASSRDRGNQPQHF. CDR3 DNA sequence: TGTGCCAGCAGCCGGGACAGGGGAAATCAGCCCCAGCATTTT.

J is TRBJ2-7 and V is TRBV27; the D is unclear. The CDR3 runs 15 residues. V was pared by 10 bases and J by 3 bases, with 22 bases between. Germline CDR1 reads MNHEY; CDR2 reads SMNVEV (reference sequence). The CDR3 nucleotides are TGTGCCATCGAGATAGCAGGCTCGGTAGACTACGAGCAGTACTTC. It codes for CAIEIAGSVDYEQYF.

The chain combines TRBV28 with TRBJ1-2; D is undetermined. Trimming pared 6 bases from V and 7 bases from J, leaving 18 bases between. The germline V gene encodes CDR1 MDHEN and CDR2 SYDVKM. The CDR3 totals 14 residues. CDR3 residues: CASRPRGGGSGYTF. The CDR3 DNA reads TGTGCCAGCAGGCCTCGGGGAGGTGGTAGTGGCTACACCTTC.

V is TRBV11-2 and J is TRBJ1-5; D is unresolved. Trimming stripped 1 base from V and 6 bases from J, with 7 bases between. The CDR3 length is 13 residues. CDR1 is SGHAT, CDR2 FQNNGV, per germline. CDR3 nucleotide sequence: TGTGCCAGCAGCTTAGGATTGGGTCAGCCCCAGCATTTT. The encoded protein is CASSLGLGQPQHF.

CDR3 sequence reads: CASSYSENYGYTF. In DNA, the CDR3 is TGTGCCAGCAGTTACTCGGAGAACTATGGCTACACCTTC. The chain employs TRBV6-6 and TRBJ1-2, with D unresolved. CDR1 and CDR2 (germline): MNHNY, SVGAGI (reference sequence). V lost 0 bases to trimming and J lost 2 bases, with 4 bases between them. CDR3 length: 13 residues.

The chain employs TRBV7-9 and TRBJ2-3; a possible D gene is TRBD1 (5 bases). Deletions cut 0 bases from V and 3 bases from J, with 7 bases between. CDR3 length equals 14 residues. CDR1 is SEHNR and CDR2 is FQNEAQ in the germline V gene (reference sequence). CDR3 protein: CASSLAGATDTQYF. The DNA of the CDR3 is TGTGCCAGCAGCTTAGCAGGGGCAACAGATACGCAGTATTTT.

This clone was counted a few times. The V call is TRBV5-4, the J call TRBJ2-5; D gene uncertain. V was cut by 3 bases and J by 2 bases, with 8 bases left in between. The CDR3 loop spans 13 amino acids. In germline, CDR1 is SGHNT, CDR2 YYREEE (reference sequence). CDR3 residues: CASSYDIQETQYF. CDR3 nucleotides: TGTGCCAGCAGCTATGACATACAAGAGACCCAGTACTTC.

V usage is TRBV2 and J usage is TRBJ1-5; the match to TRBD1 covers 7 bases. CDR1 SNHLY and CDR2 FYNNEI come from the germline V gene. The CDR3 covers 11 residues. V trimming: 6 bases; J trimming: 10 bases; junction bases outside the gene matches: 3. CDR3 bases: TGTGCCAGCAGGAGGGACAGTCCCCAGCATTTT. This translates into CASRRDSPQHF.

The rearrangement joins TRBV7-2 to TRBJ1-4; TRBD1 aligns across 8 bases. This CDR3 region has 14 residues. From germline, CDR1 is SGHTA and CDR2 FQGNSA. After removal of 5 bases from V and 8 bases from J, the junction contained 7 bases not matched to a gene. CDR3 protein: CASSPRQGREKLFF. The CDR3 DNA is TGTGCCAGCAGCCCTCGACAGGGGAGAGAAAAACTGTTTTTT.

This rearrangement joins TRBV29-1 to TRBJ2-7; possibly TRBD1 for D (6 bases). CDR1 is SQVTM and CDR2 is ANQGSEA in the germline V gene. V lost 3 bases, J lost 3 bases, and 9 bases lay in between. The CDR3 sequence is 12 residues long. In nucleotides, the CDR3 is TGCAGCGTTGAGGGGACATACTACGAGCAGTACTTC. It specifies CSVEGTYYEQYF.